The rows below give T cell receptor beta chains drawn from one sample of a study of cytomegalovirus exposure and HLA in healthy donors. Sequencing was performed with immunoSEQ multiplex PCR; in TCRdb, only in-frame clones are kept and a portion is missing. The profile shows under 250,000 clones, 65% to 85% of them singletons. The specimen was PBMCs. The receptors here all came from a man aged 50 to 59 in good health and CMV-seronegative. CDR3s include the opening cysteine and the closing phenylalanine or tryptophan. The order of the fields is CDR3 length, D gene, V gene, J gene, clone size, CDR3 DNA, CDR3 protein. A D gene is named only where the DNA matches it firmly. Clone size is shown for a subset of rows, as once, few, many or a class of expanded clone.

>13|-|TRBV6-5|TRBJ1-5|-
TGTGCCAGCAGGCGAGGGAAAGGTCAGCCCCAGCATTTT
CASRRGKGQPQHF
>14|-|TRBV27|TRBJ2-2|-
TGTGCCAACTACCAGGGCTCGAACACCGGGGAGCTGTTTTTT
CANYQGSNTGELFF
>10|-|TRBV29-1|TRBJ1-1|few
TGCAGCGTTGGGACAGCTGAAGCTTTCTTT
CSVGTAEAFF
>14|TRBD2|TRBV5-4|TRBJ2-7|-
TGTGCCACCAAAGCGGGAGGGCCGTCCTACGAGCAGTACTTC
CATKAGGPSYEQYF
>15|TRBD1|TRBV28|TRBJ2-7|-
TGTGCCAGCAGTTTACAGGACAGGGTTTTTTACGAGCAGTACTTC
CASSLQDRVFYEQYF
>14|TRBD1|TRBV11-3|TRBJ2-2|-
TGTGCCAGCAGCGCAGGACAGGTTACCGGGGAGCTGTTTTTT
CASSAGQVTGELFF
>17|-|TRBV28|TRBJ1-5|-
TGTGCCAGTCGGAGTCCGACCGCGGGGTATAGCAATCAGCCCCAGCATTTT
CASRSPTAGYSNQPQHF
>15|TRBD1|TRBV28|TRBJ1-1|-
TGTGCCAGCAGTTCCCGACAGGGCTTGAACACTGAAGCTTTCTTT
CASSSRQGLNTEAFF
>14|-|TRBV6-1|TRBJ2-2|-
TGTGCCAGCAGATTGGACAGCAACACCGGGGAGCTGTTTTTT
CASRLDSNTGELFF
>15|TRBD2|TRBV5-1|TRBJ2-5|-
TGCGCCAGCAGCAAGACCACCACGGGGGGAGAGACCCAGTACTTC
CASSKTTTGGETQYF
>15|-|TRBV7-6|TRBJ1-1|-
TGTGCCAGCAGCAGCTCGACAGTACGGAACACTGAAGCTTTCTTT
CASSSSTVRNTEAFF
>17|TRBD1|TRBV19|TRBJ2-3|-
TGTGCCAGTAGTATACCCGGGGACAGGGGGCGCAGAGATACGCAGTATTTT
CASSIPGDRGRRDTQYF
>16|-|TRBV7-9|TRBJ2-1|-
TGTGCCAGCTGCCCCCACACAGGGATGGGGTACAATGAGCAGTTCTTC
CASCPHTGMGYNEQFF
>14|-|TRBV19|TRBJ1-5|-
TGTGCCAGTAGTTACAGTTCTAGCAATCAGCCCCAGCATTTT
CASSYSSSNQPQHF
>16|TRBD2|TRBV29-1|TRBJ2-3|-
TGCAGCGTTGAAGACTCCGGGACTAGCGGCACAGATACGCAGTATTTT
CSVEDSGTSGTDTQYF
>14|-|TRBV9|TRBJ1-4|-
TGTGCCAGCAGCGTAGCTAGTACCCCAGATATACTGTTTTTT
CASSVASTPDILFF
>14|-|TRBV6-5|TRBJ1-2|-
TGTGCCAGCAGTTACCGGGACACGAACTATGGCTACACCTTC
CASSYRDTNYGYTF
>18|-|TRBV28|TRBJ2-6|-
TGTGCCAGCAGTTTACCCCGGTACAGGGCCTCTGGGGCCAACGTCCTGACTTTC
CASSLPRYRASGANVLTF
>15|-|TRBV18|TRBJ1-3|-
TGTGCCAGCTCATCCGGCGGGAGCTCTGGAAACACCATATATTTT
CASSSGGSSGNTIYF
>15|-|TRBV30|TRBJ1-3|-
TGTGCCTGGAGTGTAGGAGGGTTCCTTGGAAACACCATATATTTT
CAWSVGGFLGNTIYF
>17|TRBD1|TRBV6-1|TRBJ1-2|-
TGTGCCAGCAGTGCAAACCGTCCGGGACAGGGGAAATATGGCTACACCTTC
CASSANRPGQGKYGYTF
>15|-|TRBV5-1|TRBJ1-4|-
TGCGCCAGCAGCTCAGACGGAGACCCTGGCCGGCAGCTGTTTTTT
CASSSDGDPGRQLFF
>13|-|TRBV6-5|TRBJ1-1|-
TGTGCCAGCAGTAATACACTGAACACTGAAGCTTTCTTT
CASSNTLNTEAFF
>15|TRBD2|TRBV9|TRBJ2-1|once
TGTGCCAGCAGCGTCCTAGCGGGATATGGAAATGAGCAGTTCTTC
CASSVLAGYGNEQFF
>14|-|TRBV30|TRBJ1-4|-
TGTGCCTGGAGCCGAGACTCCGGCGGTGAAAAACTGTTTTTT
CAWSRDSGGEKLFF
>14|TRBD2|TRBV5-1|TRBJ2-1|-
TGCGCCAGCAGTCGGGAGCGGGAGGGCCATGAGCAGTTCTTC
CASSREREGHEQFF
>12|-|TRBV9|TRBJ1-1|-
TGTGCCAGCAGCGCCGGTAACACTGAAGCTTTCTTT
CASSAGNTEAFF
>13|TRBD1|TRBV30|TRBJ1-1|-
TGTGCCTGGGGGGACAGGGGGCCGGGTGAAGCTTTCTTT
CAWGDRGPGEAFF
>15|TRBD1|TRBV6-6|TRBJ1-5|-
TGTGCCAGCAGTCGACAGGGCTATGACAATCAGCCCCAGCATTTT
CASSRQGYDNQPQHF
>15|-|TRBV15|TRBJ2-7|-
TGTGCCACCAGCAGAGAACGGGTCCACTCCTACGAGCAGTACTTC
CATSRERVHSYEQYF
>15|TRBD2|TRBV6-5|TRBJ2-1|-
TGTGCCAGCAGTAAGGGGACTAGCGGGAGTAATGAGCAGTTCTTC
CASSKGTSGSNEQFF
>17|TRBD2|TRBV5-4|TRBJ2-1|-
TGTGCCAGCAGCTCGACTGGACTAGCGGATAACTACAATGAGCAGTTCTTC
CASSSTGLADNYNEQFF
>14|TRBD1|TRBV6-5|TRBJ1-6|-
TGTGCCAGCAGACCTGACAGGGGGAATTCACCCCTCCACTTT
CASRPDRGNSPLHF
>15|-|TRBV11-2|TRBJ1-1|-
TGTGCCAGCAGCTTAGGGGGCGTTCTGAACACTGAAGCTTTCTTT
CASSLGGVLNTEAFF
>16|TRBD1|TRBV5-4|TRBJ1-2|-
TGTGCCAGCAGCACGCAGCAGACAGGGAGAGGCTATGGCTACACCTTC
CASSTQQTGRGYGYTF
>13|-|TRBV6-6|TRBJ2-7|-
TGTGCCAGCAGTTATCTCAGCTCCTACGAGCAGTACTTC
CASSYLSSYEQYF
>13|-|TRBV7-8|TRBJ1-1|-
TGTGCCAGCAGTTTCGCCGGGAGCACTGAAGCTTTCTTT
CASSFAGSTEAFF
>14|-|TRBV5-1|TRBJ1-2|-
TGCGCCAGCAGCCCGGCGGCTGAGAACTATGGCTACACCTTC
CASSPAAENYGYTF
>13|-|TRBV5-1|TRBJ2-5|-
TGCGCCAGCGAGGCTAGCCCGCGGGAGACCCAGTACTTC
CASEASPRETQYF
>15|-|TRBV5-4|TRBJ2-6|-
TGTGCCAGCAGCTTTGGAGGGACCGGGGCCAACGTCCTGACTTTC
CASSFGGTGANVLTF
>13|-|TRBV7-9|TRBJ1-1|once
TGTGCCAGCAGCAAGGGACAGAACACTGAAGCTTTCTTT
CASSKGQNTEAFF
>13|-|TRBV27|TRBJ2-1|-
TGTGCCAGCAGTTTCTTAGCGGAGAATGAGCAGTTCTTC
CASSFLAENEQFF
>15|-|TRBV28|TRBJ2-7|few
TGTGCCAGCAGCCCAAGGGGGACCCCGACCTACGAGCAGTACTTC
CASSPRGTPTYEQYF
>14|TRBD1|TRBV5-4|TRBJ2-7|-
TGTGCCAGCAGCCGACAGGGGGAACACTACGAGCAGTACTTC
CASSRQGEHYEQYF
>17|-|TRBV2|TRBJ1-1|-
TGTGCCAGCAAGGCAGGCCAGTACCCTTTTATGAACACTGAAGCTTTCTTT
CASKAGQYPFMNTEAFF
>15|TRBD1|TRBV5-4|TRBJ2-5|-
TGTGCCAGCAGCTTGGGGGACAGGGGGCTGGAGACCCAGTACTTC
CASSLGDRGLETQYF
>15|TRBD1|TRBV7-2|TRBJ2-7|few
TGTGCCAGCAGCTTCGACAGGGCTAGCTCCTACGAGCAGTACTTC
CASSFDRASSYEQYF
>16|TRBD2|TRBV7-3|TRBJ2-2|-
TGTGCCAGCAGCCCTAAGACTAGCTTAAACACCGGGGAGCTGTTTTTT
CASSPKTSLNTGELFF